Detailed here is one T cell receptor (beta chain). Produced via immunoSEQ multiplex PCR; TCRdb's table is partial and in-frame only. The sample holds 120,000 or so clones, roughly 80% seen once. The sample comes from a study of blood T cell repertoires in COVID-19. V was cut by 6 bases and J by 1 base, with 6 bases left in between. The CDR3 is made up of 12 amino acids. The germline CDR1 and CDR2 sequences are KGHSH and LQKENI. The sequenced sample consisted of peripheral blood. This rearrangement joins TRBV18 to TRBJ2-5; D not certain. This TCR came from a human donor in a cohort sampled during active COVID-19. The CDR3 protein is CASSGGQETQYF. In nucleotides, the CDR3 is TGTGCCAGCTCTGGCGGCCAAGAGACCCAGTACTTC.